The clone carrying this T cell receptor beta chain was detected once. Its matching antigen is unknown. The record originates from a study of shared clonotypes between healthy human individuals. A CD45RA+ naive subset and a CD45RA-negative memory subset were split from CD4+ cells. Trimming took 0 bases from V and 1 from J, leaving 15 bases between them. Germline V gene sequence: CDR1 MGHRA, CDR2 YSYEKL. This CDR3 is 17 amino acids long. Assay: immunoSEQ multiplex PCR; the TCRdb copy retains only in-frame clones and omits some. The sample lists over 2 million clones; 85% to 95% were seen once. Whole-study results and caveats: Even with large depth, rarefaction showed that sorted-subset sequencing was incomplete. Clonotypes which were not shared had lower generation probabilities than clonotypes that all four donors shared. Naive CD4 clonotypes overlapped across a handful of donors at approximately 4.5%.

This TCR came from a young man in good health. The rearrangement links TRBV4-1 to TRBJ2-5; a weak D match, TRBD1 (5 bases). Sequencing was done on a sample of naive CD4+ T cells sorted from blood. The subset denotes: CD45RA+ positively selected. The CDR3 DNA reads TGCGCCAGCAGCCAAGAATTGTGGGGCAGAACCCAAGAGACCCAGTACTTC. This translates into CASSQELWGRTQETQYF.